Listed below are T cell receptor beta chains from one sample, sequenced in a study of PD-L1 blockade in urothelial cancer. Data came from immunoSEQ multiplex PCR; TCRdb stores just in-frame clones and leaves some out. The profile shows 72,000 or so clones, around nine tenths of them singletons. Here the sequenced sample was PBMCs, taken around atezolizumab (anti-PD-L1) treatment. Source of these receptors: a man in his 60s with urothelial cancer. Each CDR3 is given with its conserved first and last residue. A D gene is named only where the DNA matches it firmly. Some rows have no size entry. The others give once, few or many, or a class for an expanded clone.

clone_size j_call v_call d_call cdr3_aa cdr3_nt
NA TRBJ2-1 TRBV10-3 TRBD1 CAIRQDRGGNEQFF TGTGCCATCAGACAGGACAGGGGAGGGAATGAGCAGTTCTTC
NA TRBJ1-2 TRBV7-2 NA CASSLVRQLNYGYTF TGTGCCAGCAGCTTAGTTCGACAGCTTAACTATGGCTACACCTTC
NA TRBJ2-2 TRBV6-1 NA CASILSLPGELFF TGTGCCAGCATATTGTCCCTCCCCGGGGAGCTGTTTTTT
NA TRBJ1-2 TRBV7-2 NA CASSLVSEGPYGYTF TGTGCCAGCAGCTTAGTTTCGGAGGGGCCGTATGGCTACACCTTC
once TRBJ1-2 TRBV5-6 TRBD1 CASSLYRGDYGYTF TGTGCCAGCAGCCTCTACAGGGGAGACTATGGCTACACCTTC
once TRBJ1-5 TRBV6-4 NA CANPGPQHF TGTGCCAATCCCGGGCCCCAGCATTTT
NA TRBJ2-3 TRBV7-3 TRBD1 CASSPGQGAATDTQYF TGTGCCAGCAGCCCTGGACAGGGGGCAGCCACAGATACGCAGTATTTT
NA TRBJ2-3 TRBV10-1 TRBD2 CASSESVALAASTDTQYF TGCGCCAGCAGTGAGTCGGTCGCGCTAGCGGCTAGCACAGATACGCAGTATTTT
NA TRBJ1-3 TRBV18 TRBD1 CASSPGTGGRGNTIYF TGTGCCAGCTCACCCGGGACAGGGGGCCGTGGAAACACCATATATTTT
NA TRBJ2-3 TRBV7-9 TRBD2 CASSKTSGGQYF TGTGCCAGCAGCAAGACTAGCGGGGGGCAGTATTTT
NA TRBJ2-1 TRBV7-2 TRBD2 CASSLGPSGSNEQFF TGTGCCAGCAGCTTAGGGCCTAGCGGGAGCAATGAGCAGTTCTTC
NA TRBJ1-2 TRBV5-6 NA CASSKTGTTLAGYTF TGTGCCAGCAGCAAAACCGGGACAACCCTGGCAGGCTACACCTTC
NA TRBJ2-7 TRBV5-8 TRBD2 CASSLAGGGYEQYF TGTGCCAGCAGCTTGGCTGGGGGAGGGTACGAGCAGTACTTC
NA TRBJ1-3 TRBV7-9 TRBD1 CASSYRTGGRGNTIYF TGTGCCAGCAGCTACCGGACAGGGGGTCGTGGAAACACCATATATTTT
NA TRBJ1-2 TRBV15 NA CATSRDRVPGSYTF TGTGCCACCAGCAGAGACCGGGTCCCGGGGAGCTACACCTTC
NA TRBJ1-1 TRBV5-1 TRBD1 CASSLGRDRVSVGKAFF TGCGCCAGCAGCCTAGGCCGGGACAGGGTGTCTGTGGGGAAAGCTTTCTTT
NA TRBJ2-3 TRBV6-5 TRBD1 CASRTGTGGPETEHF TGTGCCAGCAGAACCGGGACAGGGGGCCCGGAAACTGAGCATTTT
NA TRBJ1-2 TRBV6-5 NA CASSYQLLGGYTF TGTGCCAGCAGTTACCAACTTCTAGGTGGCTACACCTTC
NA TRBJ2-7 TRBV12-5 NA CASGSRFDEQYF TGTGCTAGTGGGAGTCGCTTCGACGAGCAGTACTTC
NA TRBJ2-2 TRBV27 NA CASRKTGGRTGELFF TGTGCCAGCAGGAAGACAGGAGGTCGGACCGGGGAGCTGTTTTTT
NA TRBJ2-1 TRBV11-1 TRBD2 CASRIAGGLLGEQFF TGTGCCAGCAGAATAGCGGGGGGACTTTTGGGTGAGCAGTTCTTC
once TRBJ1-5 TRBV30 TRBD1 CAWNRDRGNQPQHF TGTGCCTGGAACCGGGACAGGGGAAATCAGCCCCAGCATTTT
NA TRBJ2-3 TRBV7-3 NA CASSPIGRTSGSTDTQYF TGTGCCAGCAGCCCCATAGGGAGAACTAGTGGAAGCACAGATACGCAGTATTTT
NA TRBJ2-3 TRBV7-6 NA CASILGQTRTDTQYF TGTGCCAGCATCCTAGGACAGACCCGCACAGATACGCAGTATTTT
NA TRBJ2-3 TRBV5-8 TRBD2 CASSASGMTDTQYF TGTGCCAGCAGCGCTAGCGGGATGACAGATACGCAGTATTTT
NA TRBJ1-2 TRBV7-9 TRBD1 CASSRDRGYGYTF TGTGCCAGCAGCCGGGACAGGGGGTATGGCTACACCTTC
NA TRBJ1-2 TRBV9 NA CASTRTESNYGYTF TGTGCCAGCACGCGGACAGAGTCTAACTATGGCTACACCTTC
NA TRBJ2-3 TRBV6-5 NA CASSPQALFTDTQYF TGTGCCAGTTCCCCCCAGGCCCTGTTCACAGATACGCAGTATTTT
once TRBJ1-2 TRBV7-8 TRBD1 CASSEPGQINYGYTF TGTGCCAGCAGCGAACCGGGACAGATTAACTATGGCTACACCTTC
NA TRBJ2-1 TRBV9 TRBD2 CASSGGAGGLGNEQFF TGTGCCAGCAGCGGTGGAGCGGGAGGTCTGGGAAATGAGCAGTTCTTC
NA TRBJ2-7 TRBV7-9 NA CASSLGRINDEQYF TGTGCCAGCAGCTTAGGGCGGATAAACGACGAGCAGTACTTC
NA TRBJ1-5 TRBV7-8 TRBD1 CASSEQGPGNQPQHF TGTGCCAGCAGTGAACAGGGGCCCGGAAATCAGCCCCAGCATTTT
NA TRBJ2-5 TRBV11-2 NA CASSLGREETQYF TGTGCCAGCAGCTTAGGGAGGGAAGAGACCCAGTACTTC
NA TRBJ1-5 TRBV6-1 TRBD1 CASRDGRGHQPQHF TGTGCCAGCAGGGACGGCAGGGGGCATCAGCCCCAGCATTTT
once TRBJ2-2 TRBV6-6 NA CASVVGGKTGELFF TGTGCCAGCGTCGTAGGAGGGAAGACCGGGGAGCTGTTTTTT
NA TRBJ2-1 TRBV6-4 TRBD1 CASSLDRGGNNEQFF TGTGCCAGCAGCTTAGACAGGGGGGGAAACAATGAGCAGTTCTTC
NA TRBJ1-5 TRBV9 TRBD1 CASSKGGGRQPQHF TGTGCCAGCAGTAAAGGAGGGGGCAGGCAGCCCCAGCATTTT
NA TRBJ2-7 TRBV7-7 NA CASSDGYEQYF TGTGCTAGCAGCGACGGGTACGAGCAGTACTTC
NA TRBJ2-7 TRBV7-2 TRBD1 CASSEQGWINEQYF TGTGCCAGCAGCGAACAGGGGTGGATCAACGAGCAGTACTTC
NA TRBJ2-1 TRBV4-1 NA CASSQADSDNEQFF TGCGCCAGCAGCCAAGCCGACAGCGACAATGAGCAGTTCTTC
NA TRBJ2-7 TRBV5-5 NA CASSLVSEGMDRPKNEQYF TGTGCCAGCAGCTTGGTTTCGGAGGGGATGGACAGGCCAAAGAACGAGCAGTACTTC
NA TRBJ2-3 TRBV5-4 TRBD2 CASSLELAGGHTQYF TGTGCCAGCAGCTTGGAACTAGCGGGGGGGCACACGCAGTATTTT
NA TRBJ1-1 TRBV9 NA CASSVVGAGLGEAFF TGTGCCAGCAGCGTAGTAGGGGCAGGGCTGGGTGAAGCTTTCTTT
NA TRBJ2-5 TRBV18 TRBD2 CASSLDGRGETQYF TGTGCCAGCTCACTGGATGGGAGGGGAGAGACCCAGTACTTC
once TRBJ1-5 TRBV5-1 NA CASSLGDTNQPQHF TGCGCCAGCAGCTTGGGGGACACCAATCAGCCCCAGCATTTT
NA TRBJ2-5 TRBV7-7 NA CASSLAGGETQYF TGTGCTAGCAGCTTAGCCGGGGGAGAGACCCAGTACTTC
NA TRBJ1-4 TRBV4-1 NA CASSPRFDYEKLFF TGCGCCAGCAGCCCCCGGTTTGATTATGAAAAACTGTTTTTT
NA TRBJ2-1 TRBV6-5 NA CASRVDGGLVNEQFF TGTGCCAGCAGGGTGGACGGCGGACTTGTCAATGAGCAGTTCTTC
NA TRBJ2-2 TRBV11-2 NA CASSSSLTSFVSGELFF TGTGCCAGCAGCTCCTCCTTGACTAGTTTCGTTTCCGGGGAGCTGTTTTTT
NA TRBJ1-1 TRBV6-6 NA CASRRPPAGYAFF TGTGCCAGCAGACGCCCCCCCGCAGGGTATGCTTTCTTT
NA TRBJ2-1 TRBV6-6 NA CASWDNFDEQFF TGTGCCAGTTGGGACAATTTCGATGAGCAGTTCTTC
once TRBJ1-5 TRBV7-8 NA CASSLAGPPQPQHF TGTGCCAGCAGCTTAGCTGGGCCCCCTCAGCCCCAGCATTTT
NA TRBJ1-2 TRBV7-9 NA CASSFSTSGYTF TGTGCCAGCAGCTTCTCTACGAGCGGCTACACCTTC
NA TRBJ1-4 TRBV19 NA CASSDGGRTTNEKLFF TGTGCCAGTAGTGATGGAGGGCGGACGACGAATGAAAAACTGTTTTTT
NA TRBJ2-3 TRBV7-2 TRBD2 CASSLVLAGTDTQYF TGTGCCAGCAGCTTAGTTCTAGCGGGCACAGATACGCAGTATTTT
few TRBJ1-2 TRBV5-3 TRBD1 CARSSQGYGYTF TGTGCCAGAAGCTCACAGGGGTATGGCTACACCTTC